The present entry profiles one TCR beta chain with its context. Its target antigen remains unknown. Base qualities are not at hand, and no much larger clone is one base apart. This sample was included in a study of blood T cell repertoires in COVID-19 (TCRdb year 2020). In the study overall: The collaborator samples originated in the United States, Italy and Spain and spanned the acute and convalescent phases of COVID-19. The material from the prospective study consisted of cDNA or gDNA derived from T cells, B-cell-depleted T cells, or PBMCs. The dataset comprised deeply sampled blood TCRbeta repertoires from subjects exposed to, actively infected with, or recovered from COVID-19. The repertoires were released in a freely available public database intended as a resource for research on the immune response to SARS-CoV-2. The samples were drawn from two sources: the first 160 participants of the ongoing ImmuneRACE study, and 1,000 to 1,500 subjects contributed by 6 global collaborators. The sample metadata nearly always contained a de-identified subject ID, COVID-19 status, age in years and sex. HLA class I and class II types, where available, came from metadata supplied by the sample provider rather than from assay-based typing. Overall study outcomes, separate from this receptor: The amount of clinical and demographic metadata varied by source and participant and was provided uncurated.

Each collaborating institution followed its own protocols to collect whole blood in K2EDTA tubes. For TCRbeta analysis, collaborators shipped samples as frozen whole blood, isolated PBMCs, or DNA extracted from either of those sample types. The CDR3 goes from the cysteine to the phenylalanine over 17 residues. Here the CDR3 DNA is all that survives: 51 bases in frame from base 1. CDR1 and CDR2 (SGHVS, FQNEAQ) derive from the germline V gene. For this chain, trimming is 2 bases at the V end and 1 base at the J end, and the number of junction bases without a gene match is 6. TCRbeta CDR3 regions were amplified from genomic DNA using the immunoSEQ Assay, a bias-controlled multiplex PCR. The source study handled its data this way. Within the assay, amplification of reference gene primers was used to estimate how many nucleated cells each sample contained. To quantify the absolute abundance of each unique TCRbeta CDR3 rearrangement, sequence reads were collapsed and filtered. For each sample, productive Simpson clonality was calculated as the square root of Simpson's diversity index over productive rearrangements. Drawn from immuneACCESS, this table holds only the in-frame rearrangements with V and J called that TCRdb kept. Clones are partly lost; checked studies trace under half to an unresolved V gene and leave the rest unexplained. That table gives V, J and clone size, and the DNA gave D and trimming. For this sample the table gives fewer than 85,000 clones, of which about four fifths were detected only once. The ten top clones hold just over 20% of the sample.

This chain is built from TRBV7-8 and TRBJ2-2, with TRBD2 identical over 8 junction bases. What was sequenced was peripheral blood. This clonotype originated in a human donor in a cohort sampled during active COVID-19. The nucleotide sequence is given as TGTGCCAGCAGCTTATTCGGGGGGGCGAGGAACACCGGGGAGCTGTTTTTT. Translation gives CASSLFGGARNTGELFF. Full variable domain (CDR3 extended with the reference TRBV7-8 and TRBJ2-2 proteins): GAGVSQSPRYKVAKRGQDVALRCDPISGHVSLFWYQQALGQGPEFLTYFQNEAQLDKSGLPSDRFFAERPEGSVSTLKIQRTQQEDSAVYLCASSLFGGARNTGELFFGEGSRLTVL.